This TCR beta chain was observed in a study of TIL therapy for anti-PD-1-resistant metastatic lung cancer. Across the study: Patients then received nivolumab; progressors got lymphodepletion, TIL and IL-2.

The study, taken as a whole, reports: Patients were highly selected, enriched for treatment-naive, never-smoker and oncogene-addicted cases.

Specified time point: pre-treatment sample, taken before nivolumab and TIL therapy. The libraries were made with immunoSEQ v3. The method was immunoSEQ multiplex PCR; TCRdb's version includes in-frame clones alone and lacks a portion of them. Of about 52,000 clones listed, 79% were seen once; the top ten hold under 5.5%. On this clone itself: Antigen specificity is unknown.

The germline V gene encodes CDR1 WNHNN and CDR2 SYGVQD (reference sequence). With 5 bases clipped from V and 1 base from J, the junction kept 8 bases outside the gene matches. The CDR3 extends over 16 amino acids. The chain has TRBV10-1 and TRBJ2-3; 8 positions agree with TRBD1. This specimen consisted of blood, obtained at baseline. The origin of this receptor is a woman aged 25-80 years with non-small cell lung cancer. CDR3 region: CASSRGETGGTDTQYF. CDR3 coding DNA: TGCGCCAGCAGTCGCGGAGAGACAGGGGGCACAGATACGCAGTATTTT.